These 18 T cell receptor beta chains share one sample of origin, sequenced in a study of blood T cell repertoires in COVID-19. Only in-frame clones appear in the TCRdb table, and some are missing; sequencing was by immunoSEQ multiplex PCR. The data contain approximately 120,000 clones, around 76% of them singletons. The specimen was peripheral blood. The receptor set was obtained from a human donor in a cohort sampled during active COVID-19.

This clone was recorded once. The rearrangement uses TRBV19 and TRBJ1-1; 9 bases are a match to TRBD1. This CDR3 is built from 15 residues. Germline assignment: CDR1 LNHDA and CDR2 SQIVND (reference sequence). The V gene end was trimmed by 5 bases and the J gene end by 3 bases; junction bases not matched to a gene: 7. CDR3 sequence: CASSSTGGRDTEAFF. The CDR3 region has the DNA TGTGCCAGTAGTTCTACAGGGGGCCGGGACACTGAAGCTTTCTTT.

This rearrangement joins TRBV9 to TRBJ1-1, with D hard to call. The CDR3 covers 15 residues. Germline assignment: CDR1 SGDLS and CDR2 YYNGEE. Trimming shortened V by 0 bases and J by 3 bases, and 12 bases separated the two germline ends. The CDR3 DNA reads TGTGCCAGCAGCGTAGGTCAGTCGTTTGACACTGAAGCTTTCTTT. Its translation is CASSVGQSFDTEAFF. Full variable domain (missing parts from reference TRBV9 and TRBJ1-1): DSGVTQTPKHLITATGQRVTLRCSPRSGDLSVYWYQQSLDQGLQFLIQYYNGEERAKGNILERFSAQQFPDLHSELNLSSLELGDSALYFCASSVGQSFDTEAFFGQGTRLTVV.

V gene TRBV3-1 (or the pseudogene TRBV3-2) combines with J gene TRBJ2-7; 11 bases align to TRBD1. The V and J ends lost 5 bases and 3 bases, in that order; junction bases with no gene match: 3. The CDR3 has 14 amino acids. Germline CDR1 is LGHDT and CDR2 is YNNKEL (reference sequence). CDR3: CASSSGTGGYEQYF. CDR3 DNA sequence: TGTGCCAGCAGCAGCGGGACAGGGGGCTACGAGCAGTACTTC.

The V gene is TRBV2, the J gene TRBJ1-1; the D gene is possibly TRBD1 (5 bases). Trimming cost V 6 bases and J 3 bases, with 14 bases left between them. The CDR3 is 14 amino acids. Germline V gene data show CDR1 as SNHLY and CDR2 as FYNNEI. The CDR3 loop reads CASRAGFQDTEAFF. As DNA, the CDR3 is TGTGCCAGCAGGGCAGGGTTTCAGGACACTGAAGCTTTCTTT.

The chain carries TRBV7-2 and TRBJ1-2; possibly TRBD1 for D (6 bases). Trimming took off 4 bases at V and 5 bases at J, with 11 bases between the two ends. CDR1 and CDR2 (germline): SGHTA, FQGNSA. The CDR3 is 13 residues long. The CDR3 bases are TGTGCCAGCAGCTCAGGACAGAGGTATGGCTACACCTTC. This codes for CASSSGQRYGYTF. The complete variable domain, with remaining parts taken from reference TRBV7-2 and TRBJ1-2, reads GAGVSQSPSNKVTEKGKDVELRCDPISGHTALYWYRQSLGQGLEFLIYFQGNSAPDKSGLPSDRFSAERTGGSVSTLTIQRTQQEDSAVYLCASSSGQRYGYTFGSGTRLTVV.

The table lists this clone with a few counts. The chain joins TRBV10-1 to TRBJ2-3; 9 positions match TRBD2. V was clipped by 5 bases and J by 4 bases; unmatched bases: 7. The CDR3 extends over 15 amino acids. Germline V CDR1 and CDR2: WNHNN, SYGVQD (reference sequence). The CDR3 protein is CASSRGLAIADTQYF. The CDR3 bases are TGCGCCAGCAGTAGGGGACTAGCTATAGCAGATACGCAGTATTTT.

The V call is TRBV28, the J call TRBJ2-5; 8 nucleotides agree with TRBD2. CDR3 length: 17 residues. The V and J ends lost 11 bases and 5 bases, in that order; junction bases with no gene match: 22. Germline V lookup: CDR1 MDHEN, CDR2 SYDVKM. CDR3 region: CARTLSGGGRRRETQYF. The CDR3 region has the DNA TGTGCCCGCACTCTCTCGGGGGGGGGTCGGCGGCGGGAGACCCAGTACTTC.

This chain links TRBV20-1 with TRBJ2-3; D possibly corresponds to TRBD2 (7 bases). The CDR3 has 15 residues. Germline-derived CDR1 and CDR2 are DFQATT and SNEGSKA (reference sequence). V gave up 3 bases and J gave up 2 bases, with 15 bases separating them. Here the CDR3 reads CSASPPGGLTDTQYF. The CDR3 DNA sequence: TGCAGTGCTAGTCCGCCGGGGGGCCTCACAGATACGCAGTATTTT.

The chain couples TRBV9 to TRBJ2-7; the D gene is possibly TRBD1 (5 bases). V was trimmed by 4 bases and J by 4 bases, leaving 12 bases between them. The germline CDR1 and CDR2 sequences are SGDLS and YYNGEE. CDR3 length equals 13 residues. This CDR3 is CASSPGDSYEQYF. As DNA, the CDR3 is TGTGCCAGCAGCCCTGGAGACAGTTACGAGCAGTACTTC. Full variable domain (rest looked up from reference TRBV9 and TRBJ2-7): DSGVTQTPKHLITATGQRVTLRCSPRSGDLSVYWYQQSLDQGLQFLIQYYNGEERAKGNILERFSAQQFPDLHSELNLSSLELGDSALYFCASSPGDSYEQYFGPGTRLTVT.

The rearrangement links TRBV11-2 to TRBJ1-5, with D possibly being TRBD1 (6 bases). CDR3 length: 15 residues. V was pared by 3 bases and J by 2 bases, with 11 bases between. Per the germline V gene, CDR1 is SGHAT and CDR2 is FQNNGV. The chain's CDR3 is CASSFSPGGNQPQHF. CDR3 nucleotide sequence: TGTGCCAGCAGCTTTTCACCAGGGGGCAATCAGCCCCAGCATTTT. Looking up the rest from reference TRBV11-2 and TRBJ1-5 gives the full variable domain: EAGVAQSPRYKIIEKRQSVAFWCNPISGHATLYWYQQILGQGPKLLIQFQNNGVVDDSQLPKDRFSAERLKGVDSTLKIQPAKLEDSAVYLCASSFSPGGNQPQHFGDGTRLSIL.

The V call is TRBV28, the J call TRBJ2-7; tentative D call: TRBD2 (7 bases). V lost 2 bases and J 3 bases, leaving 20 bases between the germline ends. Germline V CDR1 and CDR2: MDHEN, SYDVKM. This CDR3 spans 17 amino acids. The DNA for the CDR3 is TGTGCCAGCAGTTTAAGGGGGGAGGGTCCCCCGGTCTACGAGCAGTACTTC. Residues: CASSLRGEGPPVYEQYF. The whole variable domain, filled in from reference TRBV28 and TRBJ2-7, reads DVKVTQSSRYLVKRTGEKVFLECVQDMDHENMFWYRQDPGLGLRLIYFSYDVKMKEKGDIPEGYSVSREKKERFSLILESASTNQTSMYLCASSLRGEGPPVYEQYFGPGTRLTVT.

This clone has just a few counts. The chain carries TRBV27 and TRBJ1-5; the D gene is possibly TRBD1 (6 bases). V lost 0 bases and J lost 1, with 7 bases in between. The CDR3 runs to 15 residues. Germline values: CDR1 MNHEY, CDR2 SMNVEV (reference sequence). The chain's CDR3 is CASSLSQGSNQPQHF. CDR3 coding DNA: TGTGCCAGCAGTTTATCGCAGGGGAGCAATCAGCCCCAGCATTTT.

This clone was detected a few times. CDR3 sequence: CASSRESWAGETQYF. The CDR3 nucleotides read TGTGCCAGCAGCCGGGAATCGTGGGCAGGAGAGACCCAGTACTTC. The chain recombines TRBV7-6 with TRBJ2-5; maybe TRBD2 (5 bases). The V end was cut by 5 bases, the J end by 4 bases, with 17 bases between. The CDR3 totals 15 residues. CDR1 is SGHVS, CDR2 FNYEAQ, per germline.

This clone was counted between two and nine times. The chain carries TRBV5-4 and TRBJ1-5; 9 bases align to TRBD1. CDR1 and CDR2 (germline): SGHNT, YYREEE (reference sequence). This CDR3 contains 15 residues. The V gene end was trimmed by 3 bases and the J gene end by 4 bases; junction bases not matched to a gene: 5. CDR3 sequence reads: CASSSGTGRNQPQHF. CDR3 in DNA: TGTGCCAGCAGCTCAGGGACAGGGCGGAATCAGCCCCAGCATTTT.

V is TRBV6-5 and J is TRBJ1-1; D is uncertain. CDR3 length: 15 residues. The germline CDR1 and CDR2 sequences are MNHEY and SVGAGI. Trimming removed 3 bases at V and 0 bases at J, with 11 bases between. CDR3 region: CASSYTGYMNTEAFF. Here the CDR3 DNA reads TGTGCCAGCAGTTATACGGGTTATATGAACACTGAAGCTTTCTTT.

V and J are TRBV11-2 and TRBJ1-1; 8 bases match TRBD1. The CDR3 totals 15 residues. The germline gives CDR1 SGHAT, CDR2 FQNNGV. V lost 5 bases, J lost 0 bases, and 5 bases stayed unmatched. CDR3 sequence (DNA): TGTGCCAGCAGCACCCAGGGGGCAGTGAACACTGAAGCTTTCTTT. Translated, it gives CASSTQGAVNTEAFF.

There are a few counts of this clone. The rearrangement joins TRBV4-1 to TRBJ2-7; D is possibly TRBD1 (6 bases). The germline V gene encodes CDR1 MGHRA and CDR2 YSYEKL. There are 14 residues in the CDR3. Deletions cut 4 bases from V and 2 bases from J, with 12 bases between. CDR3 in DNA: TGCGCCAGCAGCCTCAGGGGCTCAACCTACGAGCAGTACTTC. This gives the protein CASSLRGSTYEQYF.

In DNA, the CDR3 is TGTGCCAGCAGCCCCCAGACAGGGTCTAGGTATGGCTACACCTTC. Translated: CASSPQTGSRYGYTF. The rearrangement joins TRBV7-3 to TRBJ1-2, with TRBD1 matching over 7 bases. From germline, CDR1 is SGHTA and CDR2 FQGTGA. V gave up 5 bases and J gave up 5 bases; unmatched junction bases: 11. CDR3 length equals 15 residues.